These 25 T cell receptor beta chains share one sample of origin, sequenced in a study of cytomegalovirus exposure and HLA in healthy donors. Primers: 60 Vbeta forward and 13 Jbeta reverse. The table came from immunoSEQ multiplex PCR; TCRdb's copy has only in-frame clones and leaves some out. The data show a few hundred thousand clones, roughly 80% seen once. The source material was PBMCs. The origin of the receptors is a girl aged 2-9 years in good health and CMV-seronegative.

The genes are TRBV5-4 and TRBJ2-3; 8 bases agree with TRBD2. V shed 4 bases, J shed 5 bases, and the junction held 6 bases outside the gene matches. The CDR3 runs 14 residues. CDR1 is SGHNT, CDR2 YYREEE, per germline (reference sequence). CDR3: CASSHSGDGDTQYF. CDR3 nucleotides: TGTGCCAGCAGCCATAGCGGGGATGGAGATACGCAGTATTTT. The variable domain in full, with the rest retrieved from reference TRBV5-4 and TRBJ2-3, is ETGVTQSPTHLIKTRGQQVTLRCSSQSGHNTVSWYQQALGQGPQFIFQYYREEENGRGNFPPRFSGLQFPNYSSELNVNALELDDSALYLCASSHSGDGDTQYFGPGTRLTVL.

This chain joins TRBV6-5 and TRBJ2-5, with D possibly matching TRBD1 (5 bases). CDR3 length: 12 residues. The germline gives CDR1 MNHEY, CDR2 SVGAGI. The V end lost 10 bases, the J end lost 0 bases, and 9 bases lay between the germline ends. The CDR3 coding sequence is TGTGCCACCGCGACAGACCAAGAGACCCAGTACTTC. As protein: CATATDQETQYF.

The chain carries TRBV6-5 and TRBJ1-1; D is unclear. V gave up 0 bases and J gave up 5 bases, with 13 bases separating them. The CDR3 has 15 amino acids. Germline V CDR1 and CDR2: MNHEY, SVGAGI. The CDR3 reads CASSYSRRGGTEAFF. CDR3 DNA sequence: TGTGCCAGCAGTTACTCGAGACGGGGAGGAACTGAAGCTTTCTTT.

CDR3 in amino acids: CAWSRNSGQGYEQYF. For the CDR3, the DNA is TGTGCCTGGAGCCGAAACTCGGGACAGGGCTACGAGCAGTACTTC. The J gene is TRBJ2-7, the V gene TRBV30; 9 bases match TRBD1. CDR1 and CDR2 from the germline V gene are GTSNPN and SVGIG (reference sequence). V was clipped by 3 bases and J by 3 bases; unmatched bases: 9. The CDR3 covers 15 residues.

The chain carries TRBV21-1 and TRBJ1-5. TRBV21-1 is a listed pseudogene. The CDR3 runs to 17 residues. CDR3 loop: CASSPGRTPYSNQPQHF. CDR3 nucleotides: TGTGCCAGCAGCCCGGGTCGCACCCCTTATAGCAATCAGCCCCAGCATTTT.

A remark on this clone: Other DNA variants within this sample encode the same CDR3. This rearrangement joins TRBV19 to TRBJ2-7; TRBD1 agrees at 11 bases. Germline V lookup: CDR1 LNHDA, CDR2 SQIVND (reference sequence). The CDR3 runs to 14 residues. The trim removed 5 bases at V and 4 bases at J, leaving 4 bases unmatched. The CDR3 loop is CASSPGQGAYEQYF. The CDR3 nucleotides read TGTGCCAGTAGTCCCGGACAGGGGGCTTACGAGCAGTACTTC.

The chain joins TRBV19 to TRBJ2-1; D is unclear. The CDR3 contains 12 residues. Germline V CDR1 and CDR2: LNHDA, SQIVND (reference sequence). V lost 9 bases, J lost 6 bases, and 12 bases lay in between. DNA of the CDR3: TGTGCCAGCCGGAATCCGGGCAATGAGCAGTTCTTC. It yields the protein CASRNPGNEQFF.

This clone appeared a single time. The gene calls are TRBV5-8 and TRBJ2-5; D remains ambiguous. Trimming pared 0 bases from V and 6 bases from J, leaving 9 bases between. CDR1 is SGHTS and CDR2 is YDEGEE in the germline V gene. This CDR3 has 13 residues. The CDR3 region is CASSLAEVKTQYF. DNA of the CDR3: TGTGCCAGCAGCTTGGCCGAGGTGAAGACCCAGTACTTC.

The CDR3 sequence: CASSFNSFNYGYTF. Written as DNA, the CDR3 is TGCGCCAGCAGCTTTAATTCTTTTAACTATGGCTACACCTTC. The chain is built from TRBV5-1 and TRBJ1-2; D remains ambiguous. This CDR3 spans 14 amino acids. With 2 bases removed from V and 1 base from J, the gap between germline ends came to 9 bases. The germline gives CDR1 SGHRS, CDR2 YFSETQ.

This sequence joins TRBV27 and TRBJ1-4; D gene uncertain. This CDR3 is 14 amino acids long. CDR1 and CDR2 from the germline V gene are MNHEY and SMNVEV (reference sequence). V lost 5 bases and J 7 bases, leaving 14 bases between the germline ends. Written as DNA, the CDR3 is TGTGCCAGCAGTGCCCTCCCGGGATTTGAAAAACTGTTTTTT. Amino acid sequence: CASSALPGFEKLFF.

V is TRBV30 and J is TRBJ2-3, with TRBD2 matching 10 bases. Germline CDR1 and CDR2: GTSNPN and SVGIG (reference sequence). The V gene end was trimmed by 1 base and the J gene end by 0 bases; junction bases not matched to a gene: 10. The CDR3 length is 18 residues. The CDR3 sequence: CAWSDATSGYPSTDTQYF. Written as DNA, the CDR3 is TGTGCCTGGAGTGACGCGACTAGCGGGTATCCTAGCACAGATACGCAGTATTTT.

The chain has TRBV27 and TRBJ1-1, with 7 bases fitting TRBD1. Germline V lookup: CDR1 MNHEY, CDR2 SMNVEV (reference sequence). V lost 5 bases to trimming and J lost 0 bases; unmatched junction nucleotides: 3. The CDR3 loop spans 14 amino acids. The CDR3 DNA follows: TGTGCCAGCAGTATCAGGGGGTTGAACACTGAAGCTTTCTTT. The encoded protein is CASSIRGLNTEAFF.

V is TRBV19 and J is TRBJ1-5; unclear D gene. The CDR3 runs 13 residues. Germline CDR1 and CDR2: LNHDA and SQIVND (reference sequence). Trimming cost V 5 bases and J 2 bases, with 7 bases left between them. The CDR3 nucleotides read TGTGCCAGTAGTCAGGATCGCAATCAGCCCCAGCATTTT. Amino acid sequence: CASSQDRNQPQHF.

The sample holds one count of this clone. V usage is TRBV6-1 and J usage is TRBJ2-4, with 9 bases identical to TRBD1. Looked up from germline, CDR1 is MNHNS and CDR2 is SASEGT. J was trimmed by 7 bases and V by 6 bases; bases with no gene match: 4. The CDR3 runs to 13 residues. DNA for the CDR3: TGTGCCAGCAGGGGACAGGGTATTAACATTCAGTACTTC. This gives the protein CASRGQGINIQYF.

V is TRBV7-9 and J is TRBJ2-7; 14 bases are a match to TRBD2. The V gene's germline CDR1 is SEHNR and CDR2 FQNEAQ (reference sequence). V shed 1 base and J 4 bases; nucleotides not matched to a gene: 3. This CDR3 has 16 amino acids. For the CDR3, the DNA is TGTGCCAGCAGCTTAGGGACTAGCGGGAGGAATTACGAGCAGTACTTC. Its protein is CASSLGTSGRNYEQYF.

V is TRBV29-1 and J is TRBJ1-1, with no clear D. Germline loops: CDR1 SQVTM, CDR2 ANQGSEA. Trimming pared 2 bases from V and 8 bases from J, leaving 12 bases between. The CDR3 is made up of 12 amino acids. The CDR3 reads CSVESMGGEAFF. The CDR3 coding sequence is TGCAGCGTTGAAAGTATGGGAGGCGAAGCTTTCTTT.

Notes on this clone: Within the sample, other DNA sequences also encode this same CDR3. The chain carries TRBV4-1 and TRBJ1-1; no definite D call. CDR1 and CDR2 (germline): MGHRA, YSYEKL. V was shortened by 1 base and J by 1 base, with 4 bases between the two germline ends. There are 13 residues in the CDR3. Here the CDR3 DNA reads TGCGCCAGCAGCCAAGGCGGGAACACTGAAGCTTTCTTT. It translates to CASSQGGNTEAFF.

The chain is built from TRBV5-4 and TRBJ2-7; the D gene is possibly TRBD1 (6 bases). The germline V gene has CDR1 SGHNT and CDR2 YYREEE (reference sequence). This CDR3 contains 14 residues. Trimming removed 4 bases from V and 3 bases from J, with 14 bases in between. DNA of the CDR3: TGTGCCAGCAGCCCTGGGACAAACCACTACGAGCAGTACTTC. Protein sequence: CASSPGTNHYEQYF.

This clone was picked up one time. The CDR3 DNA is TGTGCCAGCAGCCAAGTTGGAGGAGTCCATTACGAGCAGTACTTC. Translated: CASSQVGGVHYEQYF. The rearrangement uses TRBV14 and TRBJ2-7, with D possibly TRBD2 on 5 matching bases. V lost 1 base to trimming and J lost 4 bases, with 14 bases between them. The V gene's germline CDR1 is SGHDN and CDR2 FVKESK. This CDR3 has 15 residues.

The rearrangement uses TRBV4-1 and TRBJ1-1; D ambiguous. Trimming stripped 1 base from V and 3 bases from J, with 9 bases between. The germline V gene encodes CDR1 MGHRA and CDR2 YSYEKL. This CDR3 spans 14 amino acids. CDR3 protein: CASSQGLGDTEAFF. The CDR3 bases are TGCGCCAGCAGCCAAGGACTCGGCGACACTGAAGCTTTCTTT.

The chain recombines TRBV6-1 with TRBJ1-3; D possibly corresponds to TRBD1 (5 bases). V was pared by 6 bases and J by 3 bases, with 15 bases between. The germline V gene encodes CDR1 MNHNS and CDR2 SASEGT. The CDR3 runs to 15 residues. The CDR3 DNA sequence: TGTGCCAGCAGCCCCAGGGTGTACGATGGAAACACCATATATTTT. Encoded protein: CASSPRVYDGNTIYF.

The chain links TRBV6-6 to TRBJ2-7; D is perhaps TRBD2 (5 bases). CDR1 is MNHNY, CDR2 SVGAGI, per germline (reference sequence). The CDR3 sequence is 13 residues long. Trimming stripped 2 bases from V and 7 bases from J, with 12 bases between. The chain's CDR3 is CASSYPDPGEQYF. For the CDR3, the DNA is TGTGCCAGCAGTTACCCGGACCCGGGGGAGCAGTACTTC.

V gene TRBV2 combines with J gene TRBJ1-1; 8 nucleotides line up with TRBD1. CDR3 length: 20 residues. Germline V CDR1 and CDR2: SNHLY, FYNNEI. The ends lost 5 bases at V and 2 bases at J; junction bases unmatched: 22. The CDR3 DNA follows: TGTGCCAGCAGTTTCAAGGCAGGGGGCGAACTCAGGGCCCAAAACACTGAAGCTTTCTTT. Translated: CASSFKAGGELRAQNTEAFF.

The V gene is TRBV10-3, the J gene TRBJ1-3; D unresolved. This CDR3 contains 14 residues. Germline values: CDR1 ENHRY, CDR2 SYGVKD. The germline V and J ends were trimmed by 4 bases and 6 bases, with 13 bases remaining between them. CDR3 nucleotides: TGTGCCATCAGTGGGCAGGTCAATGTAAACACCATATATTTT. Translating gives CAISGQVNVNTIYF.

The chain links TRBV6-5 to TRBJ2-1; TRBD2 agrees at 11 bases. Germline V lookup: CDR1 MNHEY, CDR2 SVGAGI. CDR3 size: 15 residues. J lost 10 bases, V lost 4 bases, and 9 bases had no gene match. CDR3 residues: CASSSLAGGPREQFF. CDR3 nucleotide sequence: TGTGCCAGCAGTTCGTTAGCGGGGGGGCCTAGAGAGCAGTTCTTC.